This is a list of T cell receptor beta chains from one sample in a study of vaccination and CD4 T cells after COVID-19. These receptors are not linked to any known antigen. TCRdb itself ran the PCR reads through MiXCR, one entry per CDR3 protein. The sample has 9,500 to 14,000 distinct CDR3 sequences, 30% to 50% seen once; the top ten hold approximately 21%. Input material: CD4+ T cells from blood, cultured in vitro. Source of these receptors: a human donor in good health. Both conserved end residues are part of each CDR3. Each record gives: CDR3 length, clone size, J gene, D gene, V gene, CDR3 DNA, CDR3 protein. A D gene is named only where the DNA matches it firmly. The size of a clone is reported for some rows only, either as once, few or many, or as a class for expanded clones.

14	.	TRBJ1-2	.	TRBV4-3	TGCGCCAGCAGCCAAGATATTCGGCGACGGGGCTACACCTTC	CASSQDIRRRGYTF
12	few	TRBJ1-5	TRBD1	TRBV20-1	TGCAGTGCGCGGGACAGGGGGCGGTCCCAGCATTTT	CSARDRGRSQHF
13	few	TRBJ2-5	.	TRBV27	TGTGCCAGCATGGGACTCATAGGGGAGACCCAGTACTTC	CASMGLIGETQYF
16	.	TRBJ2-1	TRBD2	TRBV7-2	TGTGCCAGCAGCCCAGGGACTAGCGGGAAGGGGAGTGAGCAGTTCTTC	CASSPGTSGKGSEQFF
18	.	TRBJ2-5	TRBD1	TRBV20-1	TGCAGTGCTACTCTACCTTGGGGGACAGGGGGCGTTAGAGAGACCCAGTACTTC	CSATLPWGTGGVRETQYF
11	.	TRBJ1-1	.	TRBV28	TGTGCCAGCAGTTTGGGCAGACAAGCTTTCTTT	CASSLGRQAFF
12	.	TRBJ2-1	TRBD2	TRBV19	TGTGCCAGTAGTATTCCTAGCGGGAGCGAGTTCTTC	CASSIPSGSEFF
15	few	TRBJ2-7	TRBD1	TRBV2	TGTGCCAGCAGTAGGATGGGACAGGGCCGACCCGAGCAGTACTTC	CASSRMGQGRPEQYF
13	few	TRBJ2-7	.	TRBV7-2	TGTGCCAGCAGCTTAGATGGAGGGCGCGAGCAGTACTTC	CASSLDGGREQYF
14	.	TRBJ1-5	.	TRBV24-1	TGTGCCTCCCAGGCAGGGAGTAGCAATCAGCCCCAGCATTTT	CASQAGSSNQPQHF
16	.	TRBJ1-1	.	TRBV5-1	TGCGCCAGCAGCTTGGGCGGGGGGGCCGAGAACACTGAAGCTTTCTTT	CASSLGGGAENTEAFF
17	few	TRBJ1-2	.	TRBV18	TGTGCCAGCTCACCACGAAGGGCTCTTGTCTCTAACTATGGCTACACCTTC	CASSPRRALVSNYGYTF
14	.	TRBJ1-5	TRBD1	TRBV19	TGTGCCAGTAGTCTTCAGGGGGGGTATCAGCCCCAGCATTTT	CASSLQGGYQPQHF
16	few	TRBJ1-2	.	TRBV19	TGTGCCAGTAGTATACCACAGGGAGAACTGGGATATGGCTACACCTTC	CASSIPQGELGYGYTF
14	once	TRBJ1-1	.	TRBV6-1	TGTGCCAGCAGTGGACTTGGGACGTACACTGAAGCTTTCTTT	CASSGLGTYTEAFF
14	.	TRBJ1-1	.	TRBV28	TGTGCCAGCAGTTTTACAGATATGAACACTGAAGCTTTCTTT	CASSFTDMNTEAFF
15	few	TRBJ1-5	.	TRBV27	TGTGCCAGCAGTTTAATGAGAGGAAACAATCAGCCCCAGCATTTT	CASSLMRGNNQPQHF
15	.	TRBJ1-1	TRBD1	TRBV6-2/TRBV6-3	TGTGCCAGCAGCCAGAGGACAGGGTCGAACACTGAAGCTTTCTTT	CASSQRTGSNTEAFF
13	few	TRBJ1-1	.	TRBV7-9	TGTGCCAGCCGGCCCGGAGCGAACACTGAAGCTTTCTTT	CASRPGANTEAFF
15	.	TRBJ2-2	.	TRBV12-3/TRBV12-4	TGTGCCAGCAGTAAAACCGAGTGGGGCACCGGGGAGCTGTTTTTT	CASSKTEWGTGELFF
16	.	TRBJ2-2	TRBD1	TRBV5-4	TGTGCCAGCAGCCGTCCAGGACAGGGGAACACCGGGGAGCTGTTTTTT	CASSRPGQGNTGELFF
13	.	TRBJ2-5	.	TRBV25-1	TGTGCCAGCAGTGAACGTATACAAGAGACCCAGTACTTC	CASSERIQETQYF
13	few	TRBJ1-2	.	TRBV7-3	TGTGCCAGCAGCTTAAAGCAGGGAGGTGGCTACACCTTT	CASSLKQGGGYTF
12	few	TRBJ2-7	.	TRBV30	TGTGCCTGGAGTGTACTGGGTCACGAGCAGTACTTC	CAWSVLGHEQYF
14	hyperexpanded	TRBJ2-7	TRBD2	TRBV6-1	TGTGCCAGCAGCTCCCTAGCGGCCACTGGGGAGCAGTACTTC	CASSSLAATGEQYF
15	.	TRBJ2-7	.	TRBV14	TGTGCCAGCAGCCAAGGAAAAGGGTGGACCTACGAGCAGTACTTC	CASSQGKGWTYEQYF
17	.	TRBJ1-5	.	TRBV19	TGTGCCAGTAGTGGGACACCATTGACGTATAGCAATCAGCCCCAGCATTTT	CASSGTPLTYSNQPQHF
16	.	TRBJ2-7	.	TRBV6-2/TRBV6-3	TGTGCCAGCAGTTACTCGACCTACGCCCTCCTCTACGAGCAGTACTTC	CASSYSTYALLYEQYF
12	few	TRBJ2-3	.	TRBV20-1	TGCAGTGCCCGCAGTTCGGCAGATACGCAGTATTTT	CSARSSADTQYF
17	once	TRBJ1-1	.	TRBV20-1	TGCAGTGCTAGAGTGGGCATTGAGAGGTTCTTGAACACTGAAGCTTTCTTT	CSARVGIERFLNTEAFF
12	.	TRBJ1-2	.	TRBV11-2	TGTGCCAGCAGCTTTGACAGAGATGGCTACACCTTC	CASSFDRDGYTF
15	.	TRBJ2-1	TRBD2	TRBV27	TGTGCCAGCAGTTCACTTAGCGGGAGACACAATGAGCAGTTCTTC	CASSSLSGRHNEQFF
15	.	TRBJ2-5	.	TRBV30	TGTGCCTGGAGCCTCGCTGGGGGGTCTAGGGAGACCCAGTACTTC	CAWSLAGGSRETQYF
13	.	TRBJ2-2	.	TRBV6-2/TRBV6-3	TGTGCCAGCAGTTACACCCCCGGCGGGGAGCTGTTTTTT	CASSYTPGGELFF
13	few	TRBJ2-7	.	TRBV7-3	TGTGCCAGCAGCTCGGGACTGTTCCGCGAGCAGTACTTC	CASSSGLFREQYF
14	.	TRBJ1-5	.	TRBV6-1	TGTGCCAGCAGTGCTCGGGACACTAATCAGCCCCAGCATTTT	CASSARDTNQPQHF
14	few	TRBJ1-6	.	TRBV4-3	TGCGCCAGCAGCCAAGTGACGGATAATTCACCCCTCCACTTT	CASSQVTDNSPLHF
14	.	TRBJ2-2	TRBD2	TRBV7-2	TGTGCCAGCAGACTAGCGGGTAACACCGGGGAGCTGTTTTTT	CASRLAGNTGELFF
15	.	TRBJ1-2	TRBD1	TRBV5-4	TGTGCCAGCAGCTCAGAGGACAGGAGACTCTATGAGGAGACCTTC	CASSSEDRRLYEETF
14	.	TRBJ1-3	.	TRBV27	TGTGCCAGCGGGATCAGTGGAAGGCGAAACACCATATATTTT	CASGISGRRNTIYF
18	.	TRBJ1-6	.	TRBV7-2	TGTGCCAGCAGCTTCCAGGGCCAGGCTAACTCCTATAATTCACCCCTCCACTTT	CASSFQGQANSYNSPLHF
13	few	TRBJ1-2	.	TRBV4-3	TGCGCCAGCAGCCAATCAGGGTTCTATGGCTACACCTTC	CASSQSGFYGYTF
12	.	TRBJ2-1	.	TRBV6-5	TGTGCCAGCAGTTACTCGCTCAATGAGCAGTTCTTC	CASSYSLNEQFF
15	few	TRBJ2-7	TRBD1	TRBV6-1	TGTGCCAGCAGCTATCGACGGACAGGGGCCTACGAGCAGTACTTC	CASSYRRTGAYEQYF
12	.	TRBJ2-1	.	TRBV19	TGTGCCAGTACGGGTAGTTGGAATGAGCAGTTCTTC	CASTGSWNEQFF
18	.	TRBJ2-4	.	TRBV27	TGTGCCAGCAGGAATACCGACGTGGGGGGATTAGCCAAAAACATTCAGTACTTC	CASRNTDVGGLAKNIQYF
14	.	TRBJ1-4	.	TRBV6-1	TGTGCCAGCAACTACGGGGGGACTAATGAAAAACTGTTTTTT	CASNYGGTNEKLFF
10	.	TRBJ2-3	.	TRBV20-1	TGCAGTGCGGGTTCGGATACGCAGTATTTT	CSAGSDTQYF
18	.	TRBJ1-4	TRBD1	TRBV20-1	TGCAGTGCTAGAGACCTTGGACAGGGGACGACAACTAATGAAAAACTGCTTTTT	CSARDLGQGTTTNEKLLF
15	.	TRBJ2-2	.	TRBV10-2	TGCGCCAGCAGTGAGCCAAGTAGCGGTTCCGGGGAGCTGTTTTTT	CASSEPSSGSGELFF
18	.	TRBJ1-5	TRBD1	TRBV15	TGTGCCACCAGCAGAGATCTTATCCCGGGACAGGGGAATCAGCCCCAGCATTTT	CATSRDLIPGQGNQPQHF
15	once	TRBJ2-7	.	TRBV6-5	TGTGCCAGCAGTTATTTTCTTGGCAGCCACTACGAGCAGTACTTC	CASSYFLGSHYEQYF
15	once	TRBJ1-1	TRBD1	TRBV5-8	TGTGCCAGCAGCTTCAGGGGGGTAATGAACACTGAAGCTTTCTTT	CASSFRGVMNTEAFF
16	.	TRBJ2-6	.	TRBV18	TGTGCCAGCTCACCACGCAGTCAACCTGGGGCCAACGTCCTGACTTTC	CASSPRSQPGANVLTF
15	.	TRBJ1-2	.	TRBV28	TGTGCCAGCACCACAGGGACGGCACTGCGGTATGGCTACACCTTC	CASTTGTALRYGYTF
15	few	TRBJ1-5	TRBD1	TRBV24-1	TGTGCCACCAGTGATCCGGGGACAGGGGGCGAGCCCCAGCATTTT	CATSDPGTGGEPQHF
14	.	TRBJ2-7	TRBD2	TRBV2	TGTGCCAGCAGTGACCAACTAGCGGAGTACGAGCAGTACTTC	CASSDQLAEYEQYF
16	few	TRBJ1-5	TRBD1	TRBV19	TGTGCCAGTATACAGCAGGGGGAAGGGCTCAGGCAGCCCCAGCATTTT	CASIQQGEGLRQPQHF